The rows below give T cell receptor beta chains drawn from one sample of a study of response to subunit inactivated influenza vaccine. Via MiXCR, TCRdb re-called the RT-PCR reads, giving one row per CDR3 protein. Of 600,000 to 700,000 distinct CDR3 sequences listed, 13% to 15% are singletons. The sample was PBMCs from blood, taken around 14 days before vaccination. These receptors all stem from a man aged 45-60 years who received an inactivated influenza vaccine. Both conserved end residues are part of each CDR3. The D gene is left open where the match is weak. Rows may omit the clone size; those that give it use once, few, many or a size class.

J | D | V | size | CDR3 | DNA
TRBJ2-5 | - | TRBV4-3 | few | CASSQDEGRKTQYF | TGCGCCAGCAGCCAAGATGAAGGACGCAAGACCCAGTACTTC
TRBJ2-3 | TRBD2 | TRBV4-1 | few | CASSTSGGTDTQYF | TGCGCCAGCAGTACGAGCGGGGGCACAGATACGCAGTATTTT
TRBJ1-5 | - | TRBV19 | - | CASKDNNQPQHF | TGTGCCAGTAAGGACAACAATCAGCCCCAGCATTTT
TRBJ1-5 | TRBD1 | TRBV6-2/TRBV6-3 | - | CASSTWDRGQDQPQHF | TGTGCCAGCAGTACTTGGGACAGGGGGCAAGATCAGCCCCAGCATTTT
TRBJ2-7 | TRBD1 | TRBV2 | few | CAGRTGFSYEQYF | TGTGCAGGACGGACAGGGTTTTCCTACGAGCAGTACTTC
TRBJ2-7 | - | TRBV20-1 | - | CSGRADSYEQYF | TGCAGCGGCCGGGCAGACTCCTACGAGCAGTACTTC
TRBJ2-3 | - | TRBV7-6 | - | CASSLAHPHGSGADTQYF | TGTGCCAGCAGCTTAGCACATCCCCATGGGTCGGGGGCAGATACGCAGTATTTT
TRBJ2-5 | TRBD2 | TRBV5-1 | - | CASSPTVRTSFQETQYF | TGCGCCAGCAGCCCTACCGTACGGACTAGCTTCCAAGAGACCCAGTACTTC
TRBJ2-3 | - | TRBV27 | once | CASGGLTSTDTQYF | TGTGCCAGCGGGGGACTGACTAGCACAGATACGCAGTATTTT
TRBJ2-7 | - | TRBV4-2 | few | CASSQGSGREQYF | TGTGCCAGCAGCCAAGGGTCAGGACGCGAGCAGTACTTC
TRBJ2-7 | - | TRBV3-1 | many | CASSQDPRRERDYYEQYF | TGTGCCAGCAGCCAAGATCCCCGGCGGGAAAGGGATTACTACGAGCAGTACTTC
TRBJ2-7 | - | TRBV11-2 | few | CASSLAREMKQYF | TGTGCCAGCAGCTTAGCCCGGGAGATGAAGCAGTACTTC
TRBJ2-7 | - | TRBV4-3 | few | CASSQERWPGSDEQYF | TGCGCCAGCAGCCAAGAGAGGTGGCCCGGTAGCGACGAGCAGTACTTC
TRBJ2-7 | - | TRBV7-6 | - | CASSLAEGGLYEQYF | TGTGCCAGCAGCTTAGCGGAGGGTGGGCTCTACGAGCAGTACTTC
TRBJ2-1 | - | TRBV29-1 | - | CSVERGRAGNEQFF | TGCAGCGTTGAAAGGGGGAGGGCGGGGAATGAGCAGTTCTTC
TRBJ2-2 | TRBD2 | TRBV9 | - | CASSVGGGPSGELFF | TGTGCCAGCAGCGTCGGGGGGGGGCCGTCCGGGGAGCTGTTTTTT
TRBJ2-3 | TRBD2 | TRBV5-1 | few | CASSLLAGATDTQYF | TGCGCCAGCAGCTTGTTGGCGGGAGCCACAGATACGCAGTATTTT
TRBJ1-2 | - | TRBV20-1 | few | CSAGNGGPYGYTF | TGCAGTGCTGGGAATGGGGGGCCCTATGGCTACACCTTC
TRBJ2-2 | - | TRBV7-2 | - | CASSFPGHVSDGELFF | TGTGCCAGCAGCTTCCCCGGACACGTATCGGATGGGGAGCTGTTTTTT
TRBJ2-1 | TRBD2 | TRBV12-3/TRBV12-4 | - | CASRGTSGAYNEQFF | TGTGCCAGCAGGGGAACTAGCGGGGCCTACAATGAGCAGTTCTTC
TRBJ2-5 | - | TRBV6-2/TRBV6-3 | few | CASSYPRGGNFQETQYF | TGTGCCAGCAGTTACCCTCGAGGGGGAAACTTTCAAGAGACCCAGTACTTC
TRBJ1-1 | TRBD1 | TRBV4-2 | few | CASSQGDSRAFF | TGTGCCAGCAGCCAAGGGGACAGTCGGGCTTTCTTT
TRBJ2-2 | - | TRBV20-1 | few | CSASVPTGELFF | TGCAGTGCTAGTGTTCCAACCGGGGAGCTGTTTTTT
TRBJ2-3 | TRBD2 | TRBV30 | once | CAWSVGTSGSPDTQYF | TGTGCCTGGAGTGTAGGGACTAGCGGGAGTCCAGATACGCAGTATTTT
TRBJ1-1 | TRBD1 | TRBV3-1 | many | CASSQDRVGTEAFF | TGTGCCAGCAGCCAGGACAGGGTTGGAACTGAAGCTTTCTTT
TRBJ1-5 | - | TRBV28 | - | CAGGNQPQHF | TGTGCAGGGGGCAATCAGCCCCAGCATTTT
TRBJ2-7 | - | TRBV7-2 | many | CASSRTGLASYEQYF | TGTGCCAGCAGCCGTACAGGGCTAGCCTCCTACGAGCAGTACTTC
TRBJ2-1 | TRBD2 | TRBV4-2 | few | CASSQVRASGGYEQFF | TGTGCCAGCAGCCAAGTGAGGGCTAGCGGGGGATATGAGCAGTTCTTC
TRBJ2-7 | - | TRBV14 | many | CASSQEFDNPSYEQYF | TGTGCCAGCAGCCAAGAGTTCGACAACCCTTCCTACGAGCAGTACTTC
TRBJ2-1 | TRBD2 | TRBV7-2 | few | CASSLYPAGVNDEQFF | TGTGCCAGCAGCTTATATCCAGCGGGAGTTAACGATGAGCAGTTCTTC
TRBJ2-4 | TRBD2 | TRBV20-1 | once | CSARTSEENIQYF | TGCAGTGCCCGGACTAGCGAAGAAAACATTCAGTACTTC
TRBJ2-1 | TRBD2 | TRBV3-1 | few | CASSQSGSGYNEQFF | TGTGCCAGCAGCCAGAGCGGGAGTGGCTACAATGAGCAGTTCTTC
TRBJ2-5 | TRBD1 | TRBV12-3/TRBV12-4 | many | CASSLGGGGETQYF | TGTGCCAGCAGTTTAGGAGGGGGCGGAGAGACCCAGTACTTC
TRBJ2-2 | - | TRBV5-1 | few | CATSRARQLDTGELFF | TGCGCCACCAGCCGGGCCAGGCAGTTGGACACCGGGGAGCTGTTTTTT
TRBJ1-3 | - | TRBV11-2 | - | CASSSLGLGKDTIYF | TGTGCCAGCAGCTCCCTTGGACTGGGGAAGGACACCATATATTTT
TRBJ1-5 | - | TRBV18 | few | CASSPQTESQPQHF | TGTGCCAGCTCACCACAGACGGAGAGTCAGCCCCAGCATTTT
TRBJ2-3 | - | TRBV6-1 | few | CASSPIWQGTDTQYF | TGTGCCAGCAGCCCCATTTGGCAGGGCACAGATACGCAGTATTTT
TRBJ1-5 | - | TRBV28 | many | CASRGDLNQPQHF | TGTGCCAGCAGGGGGGACCTGAATCAGCCCCAGCATTTT
TRBJ1-5 | - | TRBV7-2 | few | CASSLGWGGQPQHF | TGTGCCAGCAGCTTAGGGTGGGGGGGACAGCCCCAGCATTTT
TRBJ2-2 | - | TRBV5-1 | many | CASRQIGSRNTGELFF | TGCGCCAGCAGACAAATAGGGTCGCGAAACACCGGGGAGCTGTTTTTT
TRBJ2-5 | - | TRBV4-1 | - | CASSQGKDPFQETQYF | TGCGCCAGCAGCCAGGGAAAGGACCCCTTCCAAGAGACCCAGTACTTC
TRBJ2-5 | - | TRBV7-9 | - | CASSLPRGSGQETQYF | TGTGCCAGCAGCTTACCCCGGGGTAGCGGCCAAGAGACCCAGTACTTC
TRBJ2-7 | TRBD1 | TRBV3-1 | - | CASSQGFSGTGREQYF | TGTGCCAGCAGCCAAGGTTTCTCCGGGACAGGGCGCGAGCAGTACTTC
TRBJ2-7 | - | TRBV30 | few | CAWSVQNGPVYEQYF | TGTGCCTGGAGTGTACAGAACGGGCCGGTCTACGAGCAGTACTTC
TRBJ2-2 | - | TRBV6-1 | - | CAARGAISGELFF | TGTGCCGCAAGGGGGGCAATTTCCGGGGAGCTGTTTTTT
TRBJ2-5 | TRBD2 | TRBV20-1 | - | CSARELAGGPLGLTQYF | TGCAGTGCTAGAGAATTAGCGGGGGGCCCCTTGGGGTTGACCCAGTACTTC
TRBJ2-7 | - | TRBV20-1 | - | CSAITGTGYEQYF | TGCAGTGCTATTACCGGGACTGGGTACGAGCAGTACTTC
TRBJ1-1 | TRBD1 | TRBV7-6 | - | CASSTRTGAGTEAFF | TGTGCCAGCAGCACCCGGACAGGGGCCGGCACTGAAGCTTTCTTT
TRBJ2-1 | TRBD1 | TRBV5-1 | - | CASTRRTGTGGGNEQFF | TGCGCCAGCACCCGACGAACCGGGACAGGGGGTGGCAATGAGCAGTTCTTC
TRBJ2-4 | - | TRBV20-1 | few | CSAPTHGAHKNIQYF | TGCAGTGCTCCTACCCATGGGGCGCACAAAAACATTCAGTACTTC
TRBJ2-3 | - | TRBV18 | - | CASSYRERTSGDTQYF | TGTGCCAGCTCATACCGGGAGAGGACGTCGGGAGATACGCAGTATTTT
TRBJ2-1 | - | TRBV18 | few | CASSLFSSSNEQFF | TGTGCCAGCTCACTCTTTAGCAGCAGCAATGAGCAGTTCTTC
TRBJ1-3 | - | TRBV9 | - | CASSPATGGNTIYF | TGTGCCAGCAGCCCAGCCACAGGCGGAAACACCATATATTTT
TRBJ1-5 | - | TRBV5-1 | many | CASSLAANQPQHF | TGCGCCAGCAGCTTGGCGGCCAATCAGCCCCAGCATTTT
TRBJ1-5 | TRBD1 | TRBV28 | - | CASRPRTGPVTNQPQHF | TGTGCCAGCAGACCCCGGACAGGGCCCGTCACGAATCAGCCCCAGCATTTT
TRBJ2-5 | TRBD2 | TRBV29-1 | few | CSVAAGGRVRETQYF | TGCAGCGTTGCAGCGGGGGGGCGGGTTCGGGAGACCCAGTACTTC
TRBJ2-7 | TRBD1 | TRBV20-1 | - | CSASPRTGVSYEQYF | TGCAGTGCTAGTCCCAGGACAGGAGTCTCCTACGAGCAGTACTTC
TRBJ2-2 | - | TRBV2 | - | CASTRLASTGELFF | TGTGCCAGCACGAGACTGGCGAGCACCGGGGAGCTGTTTTTT
TRBJ2-7 | - | TRBV9 | few | CASSVEVEAYEQYF | TGTGCCAGCAGCGTAGAGGTGGAAGCCTACGAGCAGTACTTC
TRBJ1-2 | - | TRBV12-3/TRBV12-4 | many | CASSSDGGYGYTF | TGTGCCAGCAGCTCCGACGGAGGCTATGGCTACACCTTC